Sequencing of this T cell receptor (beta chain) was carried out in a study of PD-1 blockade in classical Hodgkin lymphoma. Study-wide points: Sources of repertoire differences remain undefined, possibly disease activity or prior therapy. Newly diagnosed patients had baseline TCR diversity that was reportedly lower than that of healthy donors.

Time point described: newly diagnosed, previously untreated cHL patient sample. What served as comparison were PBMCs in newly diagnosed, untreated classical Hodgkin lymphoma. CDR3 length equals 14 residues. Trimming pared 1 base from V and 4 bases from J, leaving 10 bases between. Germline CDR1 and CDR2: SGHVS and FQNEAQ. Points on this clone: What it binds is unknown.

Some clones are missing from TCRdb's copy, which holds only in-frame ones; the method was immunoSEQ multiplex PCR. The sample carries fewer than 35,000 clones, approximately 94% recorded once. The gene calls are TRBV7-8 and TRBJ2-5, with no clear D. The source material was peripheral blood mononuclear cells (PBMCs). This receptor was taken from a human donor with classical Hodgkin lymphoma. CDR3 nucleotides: TGTGCCAGCAGCTTAGGGTCATTCGGAGAGACCCAGTACTTC. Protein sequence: CASSLGSFGETQYF.